This T cell receptor beta chain was captured by sequencing in a study of CD4 T cells in relation to SARS-CoV-2 and coronaviruses. Study-wide context: Negative control cultures got HIV-1 Nef peptides or no peptide.

With V trimmed by 3 bases and J by 4 bases, 7 bases remained unmatched. The CDR3 sequence is 15 residues long. CDR1 and CDR2 from the germline V gene are SGHRS and YFSETQ. This clone was picked up a small number of times. Its antigen is unidentified. CD4+ T cells from unexposed donors were obtained before the COVID-19 pandemic (2011-2018). CD4+ T cells were isolated from the cells after more than 8 days of culture. Unexposed-donor CD4+ T cells were probed with SARS-CoV-2 S/N and four cold-coronavirus spikes, cells permitting. Profiled with immunoSEQ multiplex PCR; TCRdb holds only in-frame clones, not every one. The table includes some 22,000 clones, around 78% detected once.

The sample comprised CD4+ T cells from PBMCs, cultured in vitro. The sequence was collected from a human donor in good health. The gene calls are TRBV5-1 and TRBJ1-1; 9 nucleotides line up with TRBD1. This CDR3 reads CASSSGTGHSTEAFF. The CDR3 DNA reads as TGCGCCAGCAGCTCCGGGACAGGGCACAGCACTGAAGCTTTCTTT.